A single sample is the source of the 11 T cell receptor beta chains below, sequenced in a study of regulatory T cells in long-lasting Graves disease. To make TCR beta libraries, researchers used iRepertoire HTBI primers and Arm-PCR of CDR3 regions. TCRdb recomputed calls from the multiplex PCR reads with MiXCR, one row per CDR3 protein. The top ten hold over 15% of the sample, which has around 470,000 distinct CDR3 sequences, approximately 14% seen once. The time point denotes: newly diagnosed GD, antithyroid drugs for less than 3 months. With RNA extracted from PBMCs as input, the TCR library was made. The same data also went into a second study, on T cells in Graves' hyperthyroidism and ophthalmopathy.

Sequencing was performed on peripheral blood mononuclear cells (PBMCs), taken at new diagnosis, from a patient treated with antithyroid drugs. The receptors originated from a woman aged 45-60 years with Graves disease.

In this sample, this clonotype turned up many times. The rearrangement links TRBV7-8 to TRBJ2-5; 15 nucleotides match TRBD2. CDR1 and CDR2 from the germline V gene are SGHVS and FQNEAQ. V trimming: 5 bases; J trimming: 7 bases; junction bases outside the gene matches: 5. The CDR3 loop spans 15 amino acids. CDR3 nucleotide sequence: TGTGCCAGCAGCCCTGGGACTAGCGGGGGGTGGACCCAGTACTTC. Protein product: CASSPGTSGGWTQYF.

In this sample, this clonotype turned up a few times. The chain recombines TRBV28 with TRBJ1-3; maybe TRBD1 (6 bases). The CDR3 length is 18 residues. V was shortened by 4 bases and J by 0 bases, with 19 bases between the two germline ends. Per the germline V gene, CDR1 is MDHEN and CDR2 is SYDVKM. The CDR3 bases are TGTGCCAGCAGTTCTAATCCAGGGGTTTCGGTCTCTGGAAACACCATATATTTT. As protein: CASSSNPGVSVSGNTIYF.

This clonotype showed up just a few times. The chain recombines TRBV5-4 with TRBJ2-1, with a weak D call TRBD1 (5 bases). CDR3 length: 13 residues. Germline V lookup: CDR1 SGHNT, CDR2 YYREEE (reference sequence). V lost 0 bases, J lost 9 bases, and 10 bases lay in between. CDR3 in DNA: TGTGCCAGCAGCTTGGCCCAGGGTGGTGAGCAGTTCTTC. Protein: CASSLAQGGEQFF.

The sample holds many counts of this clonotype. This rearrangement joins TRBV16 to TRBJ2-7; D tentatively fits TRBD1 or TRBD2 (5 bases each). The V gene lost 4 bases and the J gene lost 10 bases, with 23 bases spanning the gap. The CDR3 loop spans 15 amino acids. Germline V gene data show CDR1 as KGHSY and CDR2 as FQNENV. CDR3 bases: TGTGCCAGCAGCCCACCGGCGGGCAGGGTAGCCGGTCAGTACTTC. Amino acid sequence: CASSPPAGRVAGQYF.

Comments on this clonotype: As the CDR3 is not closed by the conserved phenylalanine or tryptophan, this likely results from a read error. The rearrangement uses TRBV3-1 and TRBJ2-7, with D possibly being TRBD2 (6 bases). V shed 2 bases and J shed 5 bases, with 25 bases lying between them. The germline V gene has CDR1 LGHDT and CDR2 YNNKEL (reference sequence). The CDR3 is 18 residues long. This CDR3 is CASSQIFMEGPISDEQYL. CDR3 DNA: TGTGCCAGCAGCCAAATCTTTATGGAGGGCCCTATATCAGACGAGCAGTACCTC.

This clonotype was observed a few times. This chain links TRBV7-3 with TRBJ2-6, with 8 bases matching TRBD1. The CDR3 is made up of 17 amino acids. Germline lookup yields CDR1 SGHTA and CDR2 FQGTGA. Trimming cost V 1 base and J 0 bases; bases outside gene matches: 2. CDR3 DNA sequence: TGTGCCAGCAGCTTAATACAGGGGGTCTCTGGGGCCAACGTCCTGACTTTC. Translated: CASSLIQGVSGANVLTF.

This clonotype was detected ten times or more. The CDR3 reads CASSLGGVRTDTQYF. The CDR3 DNA follows: TGTGCCAGCAGCTTGGGCGGGGTCCGCACAGATACGCAGTATTTT. This chain joins TRBV5-4 and TRBJ2-3; a possible D gene is TRBD2 (6 bases). This CDR3 is built from 15 residues. Germline-derived CDR1 and CDR2 are SGHNT and YYREEE (reference sequence). V was pared by 0 bases and J by 1 base, with 9 bases between. The entire variable domain, with the rest obtained from reference TRBV5-4 and TRBJ2-3, is as follows: ETGVTQSPTHLIKTRGQQVTLRCSSQSGHNTVSWYQQALGQGPQFIFQYYREEENGRGNFPPRFSGLQFPNYSSELNVNALELDDSALYLCASSLGGVRTDTQYFGPGTRLTVL.

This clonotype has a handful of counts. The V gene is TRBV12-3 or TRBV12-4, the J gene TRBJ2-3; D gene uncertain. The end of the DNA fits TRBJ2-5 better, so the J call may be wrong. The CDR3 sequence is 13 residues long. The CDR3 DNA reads TGTGCCAGCAGTTTACTGGCTTCCGAGACCCAGTACTTC. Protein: CASSLLASETQYF.

CDR3 nucleotide sequence: TGTGCCAGCAGCCTTCAACACAACACCGGGGAGCTGTTTTTT. Translation: CASSLQHNTGELFF. The rearrangement joins TRBV3-1 to TRBJ2-2; unclear D gene. Trimming took 4 bases from V and 2 from J, leaving 8 bases between them. This CDR3 is 14 amino acids long. The germline gives CDR1 LGHDT, CDR2 YNNKEL (reference sequence).

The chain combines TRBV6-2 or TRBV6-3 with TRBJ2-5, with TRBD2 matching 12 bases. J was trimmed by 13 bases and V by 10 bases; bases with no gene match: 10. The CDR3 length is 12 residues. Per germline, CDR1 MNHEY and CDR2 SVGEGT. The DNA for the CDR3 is TGTGCCACCAAGACTAGCGGGAGACAACGGTACTTC. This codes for CATKTSGRQRYF.

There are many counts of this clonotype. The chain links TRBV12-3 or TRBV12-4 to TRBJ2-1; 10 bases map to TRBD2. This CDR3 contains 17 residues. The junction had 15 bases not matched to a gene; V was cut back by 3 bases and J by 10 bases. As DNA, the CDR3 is TGTGCCAGCAGTTTTGGGGGGCTAGCGGGAGTTATGAACGAGCAGTTCTTC. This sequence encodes CASSFGGLAGVMNEQFF.